The entry below describes one TCR beta chain. The antigen remains unidentified. The record originates from a study of immune evolution from preneoplasia to lung adenocarcinoma. Study results and limitations: From normal lung to invasive adenocarcinoma, top clone frequencies appeared to decrease. Clonality was highest in normal lung, lower in later-stage lesions apparently.

The repertoire was sequenced with immunoSEQ multiplex PCR; TCRdb's copy has only in-frame clones and lacks some. The data contain about 27,000 clones, roughly 74% of them singletons. Per germline, CDR1 LGHNT and CDR2 FRNRAP. This CDR3 is 13 amino acids long. Trimming took off 10 bases at V and 6 bases at J, with 16 bases between the two ends. Sequences were obtained from FFPE invasive lung adenocarcinoma tissue. The clonotype was recovered from a person between 55 and 69 years old with invasive lung adenocarcinoma. Some clones in this sample may be carry-over from other donors' samples. This chain joins TRBV12-5 and TRBJ1-5; D is unclear. The CDR3 reads CATSRGIRQPQHF. CDR3 nucleotide sequence: TGTGCTACTTCGAGAGGGATACGTCAGCCCCAGCATTTT.